This T cell receptor (beta chain) derives from a study of blood T cell repertoires in COVID-19. For the study at large: Whether acute or convalescent, the COVID-19 samples came from the United States, Italy and Spain. In each case, the material was cDNA or gDNA derived from T cells, B-cell-depleted T cells, or PBMCs.

Under the authors' procedure: Scientists estimated how many nucleated cells there were by amplifying reference gene primers. Only in-frame clones appear in the TCRdb table, and some are missing; sequencing was by immunoSEQ multiplex PCR. The DNA was the basis for D and trimming; V, J and clone size are from that table. The top ten clones hold over 25% of a sample with more than 95,000 clones, roughly 85% of them seen once. The CDR3 consists of 14 residues. Trimming removed 2 bases at V and 1 base at J, with 8 bases between. Per germline, CDR1 ENHRY and CDR2 SYGVKD. The V and J genes are TRBV10-3 and TRBJ2-5; D unclear. The specimen was peripheral blood. The origin of this receptor is a woman of 80 years or more with acute or convalescent COVID-19. The CDR3 is CAISEQTGQETQYF. Written as DNA, the CDR3 is TGTGCCATCAGTGAGCAGACTGGCCAAGAGACCCAGTACTTC.